This TCR beta chain was recorded in a study of blood T cell repertoires in COVID-19. For the study at large: The analysed material was cDNA or gDNA that came from T cells, B-cell-depleted T cells, or PBMCs.

Only in-frame clones appear in the TCRdb table, and some are missing; sequencing was by immunoSEQ multiplex PCR. In the table there are around 57,000 clones, roughly 84% of which are singletons. Germline CDR1 reads SGHTA; CDR2 reads FQGNSA. The CDR3 has 15 residues. The V gene end was trimmed by 5 bases and the J gene end by 5 bases; junction bases not matched to a gene: 8. The J gene is TRBJ1-2, the V gene TRBV7-2; the match to TRBD1 covers 10 bases. This clonotype was obtained from a woman aged 70-85 years with acute or convalescent COVID-19. Sequencing was carried out using peripheral blood. This CDR3 is CASSPRQGARYGYTF. CDR3 coding DNA: TGTGCCAGCAGCCCTCGACAGGGGGCGCGGTATGGCTACACCTTC.